This entry is about one T cell receptor (beta chain). This clonotype came up a few times. Its antigen is currently not known. Base quality data are lacking; no much larger clone is found one base away. The CDR3 has 15 amino acids, counting the end cysteine and phenylalanine. Only CDR3 DNA remains: 45 bases, in frame from the first base. V and J lose 4 bases and 1 base, and a span of 13 bases separates them. CDR1 is given as SGHDT and CDR2 as YYEEEE, both from the germline V gene. Libraries were built with 5' RACE. For sequencing, an Illumina MiSeq was employed. During library preparation, unique molecular identifiers were attached to individual cDNA molecules so that TCRs could be counted in a quantitative, reproducible way. The paper's data handling went like this. Samples had a median of 95,638 TCRs, with a range from roughly 20,000 to 690,600. V, J and CDR3 annotation of the TCR reads was performed with the Decombinator software suite. For PS versus PT1 abundance plots, all samples were subsampled to the same number of TCRs (28,000). Expanded TCRs were defined as absent before sensitization and observed at least eight times at the 2-week time point. In TCRdb, the public reads were trimmed at Q25 with fastp and aligned with MiXCR, with productive beta chains retained. Records with the same CDR3 protein are collapsed into one entry carrying the most frequent genes and DNA. The V and J calls follow TCRdb's processing rather than the paper's. The sample includes 110,000 or so distinct CDR3 sequences, with around a fifth observed a single time. Around 2.7% of the sample rests with the top ten.

These data come from a study of human T cells and chemical hapten exposure (dated by TCRdb to the early 2020s). For the wider study: Libraries were combined into a pool for sequencing, and differences in TCR yield between samples came mainly from small differences in library volumes within the pool. In alopecia patients, the study followed how the peripheral blood TCR repertoire changed in vivo over primary and secondary sensitization to diphenylcyclopropenone (DPC), a hapten. For every blood RNA sample, sequencing covered both the TCR alpha and TCR beta chains.

Unfractionated whole blood was collected in Tempus Blood RNA tubes, and total RNA was extracted from that blood. Four or five healthy volunteers served as TCR sequencing controls and were bled at day 0, 2 weeks and 6 weeks. Overall study results and their limits: After repeated subsampling, changes were observed in the strength of the expansion versus patch-test correlation and in the threshold at which the correlation became significant. DPC sensitization did not change how many TCRs were above 1 in 1000 frequency, and no evidence was found of alterations in global repertoire structure.

The rearrangement joined TRBV5-6 to TRBJ2-3; TRBD1 is a possible D gene, resting on 6 matching bases. The clonotype originates from a human donor in good health. The CDR3 reads as follows: CASSAYRVRTDTQYF. Here is the DNA: TGTGCCAGCAGCGCCTACAGGGTCCGCACAGATACGCAGTATTTT.